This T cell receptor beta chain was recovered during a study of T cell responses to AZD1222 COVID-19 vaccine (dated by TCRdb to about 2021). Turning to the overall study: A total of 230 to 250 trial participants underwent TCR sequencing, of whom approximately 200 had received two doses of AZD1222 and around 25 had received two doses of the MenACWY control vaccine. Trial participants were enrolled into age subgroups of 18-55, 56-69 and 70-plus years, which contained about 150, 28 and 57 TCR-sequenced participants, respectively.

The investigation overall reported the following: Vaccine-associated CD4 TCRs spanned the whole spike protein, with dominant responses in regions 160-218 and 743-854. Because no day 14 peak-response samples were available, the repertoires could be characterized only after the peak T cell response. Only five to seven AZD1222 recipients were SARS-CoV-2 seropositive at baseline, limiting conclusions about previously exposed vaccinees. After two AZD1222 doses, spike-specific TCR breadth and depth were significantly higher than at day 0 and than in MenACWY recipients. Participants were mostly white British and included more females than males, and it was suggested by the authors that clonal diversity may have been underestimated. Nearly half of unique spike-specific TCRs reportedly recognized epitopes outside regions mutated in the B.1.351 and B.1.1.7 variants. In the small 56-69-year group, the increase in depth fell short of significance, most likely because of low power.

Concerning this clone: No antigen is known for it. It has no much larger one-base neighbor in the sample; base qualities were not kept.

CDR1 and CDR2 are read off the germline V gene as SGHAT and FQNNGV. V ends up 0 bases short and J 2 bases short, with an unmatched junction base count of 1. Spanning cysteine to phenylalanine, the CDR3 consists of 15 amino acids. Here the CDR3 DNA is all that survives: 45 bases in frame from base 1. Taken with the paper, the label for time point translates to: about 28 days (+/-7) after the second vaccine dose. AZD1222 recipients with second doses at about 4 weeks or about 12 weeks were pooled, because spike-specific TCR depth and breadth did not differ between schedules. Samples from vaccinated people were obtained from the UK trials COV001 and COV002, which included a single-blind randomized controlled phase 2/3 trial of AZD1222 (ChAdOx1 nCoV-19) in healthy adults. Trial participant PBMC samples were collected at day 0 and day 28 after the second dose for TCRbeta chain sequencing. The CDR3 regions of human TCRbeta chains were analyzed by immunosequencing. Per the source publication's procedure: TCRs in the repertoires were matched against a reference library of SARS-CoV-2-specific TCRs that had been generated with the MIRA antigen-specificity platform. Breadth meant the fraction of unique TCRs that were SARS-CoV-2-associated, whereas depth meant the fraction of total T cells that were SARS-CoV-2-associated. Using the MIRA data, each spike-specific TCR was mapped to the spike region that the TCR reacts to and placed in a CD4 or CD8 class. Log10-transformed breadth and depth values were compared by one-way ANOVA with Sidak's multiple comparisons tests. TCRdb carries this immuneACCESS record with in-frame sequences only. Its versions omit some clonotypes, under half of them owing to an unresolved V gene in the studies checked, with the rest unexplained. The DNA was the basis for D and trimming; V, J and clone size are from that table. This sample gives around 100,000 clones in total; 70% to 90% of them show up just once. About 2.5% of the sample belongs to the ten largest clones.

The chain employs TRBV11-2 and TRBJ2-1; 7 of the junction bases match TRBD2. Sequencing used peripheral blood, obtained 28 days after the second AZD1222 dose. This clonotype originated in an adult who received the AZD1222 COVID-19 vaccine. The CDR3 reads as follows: CASSLESGAYNEQFF. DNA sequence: TGTGCCAGCAGCTTAGAGAGCGGGGCCTACAATGAGCAGTTCTTC.